The 29 T cell receptor beta chains given below trace back to one sample, sequenced in a study of blood T cells in healthy people across ages. The authors ran a second PCR of about 7 to 11 cycles using a sample-barcoded 5' primer and a J-beta primer mix. In TCRdb, the 5' RACE reads were re-called with MiXCR into one record per CDR3 protein. The table shows over 1,500,000 distinct CDR3 sequences, with 49% occurring only once. The sequenced material came from blood. All receptors derive from a woman aged 35 to 49 in good health.

V is TRBV5-1 and J is TRBJ1-2; D might be TRBD1 (6 bases). V was clipped by 4 bases and J by 1 base, with 14 bases between them. Germline lookup yields CDR1 SGHRS and CDR2 YFSETQ. This CDR3 has 15 amino acids. Here the CDR3 DNA reads TGCGCCAGCAGCCCAGAGGGGGACTATAACTATGGCTACACCTTC. As protein: CASSPEGDYNYGYTF.

This clonotype was observed a handful of times. The CDR3 region is CASSVGQGPDTQYF. In DNA form, the CDR3 reads TGTGCCAGCAGTGTCGGACAGGGACCAGATACGCAGTATTTT. This chain connects TRBV12-3 or TRBV12-4 to TRBJ2-3; 8 nucleotides match TRBD1. The length of the CDR3 is 14 residues. V was pared by 5 bases and J by 4 bases, with 5 bases of the junction left unmatched.

This clonotype was seen many times. In nucleotides, the CDR3 is TGTGCCAGCAGCTTGGGGGGGAGCTCAGATACGCAGTATTTT. This gives the protein CASSLGGSSDTQYF. The J gene is TRBJ2-3, the V gene TRBV25-1; 7 bases map to TRBD2. The CDR3 runs to 14 residues. Losses at the gene ends were 6 bases for V and 4 bases for J; bases not matched to a gene: 7. Germline CDR1 is MGHDK and CDR2 is SYGVNS.

This rearrangement joins TRBV2 to TRBJ2-1, with TRBD2 matching 7 bases. Unmatched junction bases numbered 6, after V lost 6 bases and J lost 10 bases. This CDR3 contains 12 residues. Germline CDR1 is SNHLY and CDR2 is FYNNEI. CDR3 region: CASRTLLAEQFF. The CDR3 coding sequence is TGTGCCAGCAGGACATTACTAGCGGAGCAGTTCTTC.

The chain has TRBV6-2 or TRBV6-3 and TRBJ1-5, with a possible D match to TRBD1 (6 bases). The ends were cut back, 6 bases at V and 3 bases at J, with 15 bases in the middle. The CDR3 extends over 15 amino acids. Germline V gene sequence: CDR1 MNHEY, CDR2 SVGEGT. Written as DNA, the CDR3 is TGTGCCAGCAGCGAAGGACAGAGCTTCAATCAGCCCCAGCATTTT. It encodes CASSEGQSFNQPQHF.

The V call is TRBV15, the J call TRBJ2-5, with a weak D call TRBD2 (5 bases). Trimming shortened V by 1 base and J by 2 bases, and 11 bases separated the two germline ends. The CDR3 consists of 15 residues. CDR1 is LNHNV, CDR2 YYDKDF, per germline (reference sequence). The chain's CDR3 is CATSRGPLEQETQYF. The CDR3 nucleotides read TGTGCCACCAGCAGAGGCCCACTAGAACAAGAGACCCAGTACTTC.

This clonotype was counted only a few times. This chain uses TRBV4-1 with TRBJ2-5, with D tentatively TRBD1 (5 bases). The CDR3 spans 14 residues. Trimming stripped 1 base from V and 4 bases from J, with 10 bases between. Germline V gene lookup returns CDR1 MGHRA and CDR2 YSYEKL. The chain's CDR3 is CASSQGLQGETQYF. CDR3 DNA: TGCGCCAGCAGCCAAGGTCTCCAGGGAGAGACCCAGTACTTC.

This clonotype was recorded a few times. The chain employs TRBV20-1 and TRBJ1-2; D perhaps matches TRBD1 (5 bases). This CDR3 has 15 amino acids. Trimming removed 6 bases at V and 5 bases at J, with 22 bases between. Germline V CDR1 and CDR2: DFQATT, SNEGSKA (reference sequence). Here the CDR3 DNA reads TGCAGTGCCCCACGAGGGGTGACTGGGGTGTATGGCTACACCTTC. It yields the protein CSAPRGVTGVYGYTF.

J is TRBJ2-7 and V is TRBV5-1; 9 bases map to TRBD1. This CDR3 spans 16 amino acids. V lost 0 bases, J lost 5 bases, and 9 bases stayed unmatched. The germline CDR1 and CDR2 sequences are SGHRS and YFSETQ. The CDR3 DNA sequence: TGCGCCAGCAGCTTGGGCCGGACAGGGGCCGGACACGAGCAGTACTTC. It translates to CASSLGRTGAGHEQYF.

The chain is built from TRBV7-2 and TRBJ2-3, with 9 bases lining up with TRBD1. With V trimmed by 5 bases and J by 2 bases, 8 bases remained unmatched. The CDR3 extends over 16 amino acids. Germline V gene sequence: CDR1 SGHTA, CDR2 FQGNSA. The CDR3 spells CASSRGTGTTTDTQYF. CDR3 nucleotides: TGTGCCAGCAGCCGGGGGACAGGGACCACCACAGATACGCAGTATTTT.

The chain employs TRBV29-1 and TRBJ1-2, with TRBD1 as a possible D gene (6 bases). The CDR3 has 13 amino acids. Trimming cost V 3 bases and J 6 bases, with 14 bases left between them. CDR1 is SQVTM and CDR2 is ANQGSEA in the germline V gene. The CDR3 DNA reads as TGCAGCGTTGAGGTACAGGGTGAAAATGGCTACACCTTC. This translates into CSVEVQGENGYTF.

The genes are TRBV4-3 and TRBJ2-1, with 7 positions matching TRBD1. Germline V gene sequence: CDR1 LGHNA, CDR2 YSLEER. CDR3 length: 17 amino acids. V lost 2 bases, J lost 2 bases, and 9 bases stayed unmatched. The CDR3 bases are TGCGCCAGCAGCCAACCCCTGACAGGGTTTACCTACAATGAGCAGTTCTTC. Translation gives CASSQPLTGFTYNEQFF.

The rearrangement joins TRBV19 to TRBJ2-5; D possibly corresponds to TRBD1 (6 bases). TRBJ2-1 explains the end of the DNA better; the J call may be wrong. This CDR3 contains 13 residues. Per the germline V gene, CDR1 is LNHDA and CDR2 is SQIVND (reference sequence). The CDR3 coding sequence is TGTGCCAGTAGCGACAGGCCCCAAGAGACCCAGTTCTTC. This translates into CASSDRPQETQFF.

A few counts support this clonotype. V gene TRBV10-3 combines with J gene TRBJ1-2; no clear D gene. The CDR3 totals 13 residues. V was cut by 2 bases and J by 4 bases, with 8 bases left in between. Germline loops: CDR1 ENHRY, CDR2 SYGVKD. CDR3 sequence: CAISENGPYGYTF. The CDR3 DNA reads as TGTGCCATCAGTGAGAACGGCCCCTATGGCTACACCTTC.

V gene TRBV6-5 combines with J gene TRBJ2-6; D perhaps matches TRBD1 (6 bases). CDR1 is MNHEY and CDR2 is SVGAGI in the germline V gene. Trimming took off 4 bases at V and 0 bases at J, with 19 bases between the two ends. The CDR3 has 19 residues. The CDR3 sequence: CASSLPQTGFLSGANVLTF. The CDR3 DNA reads TGTGCCAGCAGTTTACCCCAGACAGGTTTCCTCTCTGGGGCCAACGTCCTGACTTTC.

The chain is built from TRBV4-3 and TRBJ2-7, with TRBD1 matching over 12 bases. This CDR3 region has 17 residues. J lost 1 base, V lost 0 bases, and 4 bases had no gene match. Per the germline V gene, CDR1 is LGHNA and CDR2 is YSLEER. CDR3 in DNA: TGCGCCAGCAGCCAAGAAGGGACAGGGGGCAAATCCTACGAGCAGTACTTC. Its protein product is CASSQEGTGGKSYEQYF.

This clonotype was recorded a few times. V usage is TRBV15 and J usage is TRBJ1-2; D uncertain. Trimming shortened V by 3 bases and J by 6 bases, and 14 bases separated the two germline ends. The CDR3 is 14 amino acids. Germline lookup yields CDR1 LNHNV and CDR2 YYDKDF (reference sequence). For the CDR3, the DNA is TGTGCCACCAGCAGGATATTCACAAGGGATGGCTACACCTTC. Translating it yields CATSRIFTRDGYTF.

The CDR3 spells CSASEQGTDTQYF. In DNA form, the CDR3 reads TGCAGTGCTAGTGAGCAGGGCACAGATACGCAGTATTTT. The chain carries TRBV20-1 and TRBJ2-3, with D uncertain. The CDR3 has 13 amino acids. Trimming shortened V by 3 bases and J by 1 base, and 8 bases separated the two germline ends. Germline-derived CDR1 and CDR2 are DFQATT and SNEGSKA (reference sequence).

In this sample, this clonotype turned up a few times. The chain carries TRBV11-2 and TRBJ2-7; 7 positions agree with TRBD2. Unmatched junction bases numbered 10, after V lost 2 bases and J lost 0 bases. CDR1 and CDR2 from the germline V gene are SGHAT and FQNNGV. The length of the CDR3 is 17 residues. This CDR3 reads CASSLLVQRGISYEQYF. In DNA, the CDR3 is TGTGCCAGCAGCTTACTGGTCCAGCGGGGAATCTCCTACGAGCAGTACTTC.

This clonotype appeared a few times. The chain links TRBV24-1 to TRBJ2-5, with D perhaps being TRBD1 or TRBD2 (5 bases each). Trimming shortened V by 4 bases and J by 4 bases, and 18 bases separated the two germline ends. CDR3 length equals 16 residues. Germline V gene sequence: CDR1 KGHDR, CDR2 SFDVKD. The DNA of the CDR3 is TGTGCCACCAGTGACCCCCGGGGCAAGACCCCAGAGACCCAGTACTTC. Translated: CATSDPRGKTPETQYF.

The CDR3 region has the DNA TGCAGTGCTAGAGATCCTCGGGCGGGGGGATTCAATGAGCAGTTCTTC. Translated, it gives CSARDPRAGGFNEQFF. The chain carries TRBV20-1 and TRBJ2-1, with 8 bases identical to TRBD2. The CDR3 is 16 amino acids. The V segment lost 0 bases and the J segment 6 bases; nucleotides outside the gene matches: 10. Germline V gene sequence: CDR1 DFQATT, CDR2 SNEGSKA (reference sequence).

V usage is TRBV2 and J usage is TRBJ2-1; 11 nucleotides agree with TRBD1. V lost 4 bases, J lost 9 bases, and 11 bases stayed unmatched. This CDR3 comprises 16 residues. CDR1 and CDR2 from the germline V gene are SNHLY and FYNNEI. CDR3 region: CASSGPDRGRVGEQFF. CDR3 DNA sequence: TGTGCCAGCAGTGGCCCGGACAGGGGGCGGGTCGGTGAGCAGTTCTTC.

This clonotype appeared a few times. The rearrangement links TRBV12-3 or TRBV12-4 to TRBJ2-3; D might be TRBD1 (5 bases). Trimming stripped 4 bases from V and 4 bases from J, with 6 bases between. This CDR3 is built from 12 residues. CDR3 bases: TGTGCCAGCAGTTGGGGCCCAGATACGCAGTATTTT. It codes for CASSWGPDTQYF.

V is TRBV4-2 and J is TRBJ2-7; 11 bases fit TRBD1. V lost 4 bases to trimming and J lost 2 bases; unmatched junction nucleotides: 13. This CDR3 has 18 amino acids. The germline V gene has CDR1 LGHNA and CDR2 YNFKEQ. The CDR3 DNA is TGTGCCAGCAGCCCAATTAATTTACCGGGACAGGGGGCCTACGAGCAGTACTTC. This translates into CASSPINLPGQGAYEQYF.

This clonotype was seen more than once but under ten times. The chain couples TRBV9 to TRBJ2-5; the match to TRBD2 covers 10 bases. This CDR3 spans 15 amino acids. Germline V gives CDR1 SGDLS, CDR2 YYNGEE. Trimming at V came to 3 bases and at J to 4 bases, leaving 6 bases not matched to a gene. As DNA, the CDR3 is TGTGCCAGCAGCGGGAACTTAGCGGGAGGAGAGACCCAGTACTTC. This encodes CASSGNLAGGETQYF.

The CDR3 DNA reads TGTGCCAGCAGTTACTCCCGGCTAGCAGACGGAGATACGCAGTATTTT. It yields the protein CASSYSRLADGDTQYF. The chain links TRBV6-2 or TRBV6-3 to TRBJ2-3; D possibly corresponds to TRBD2 (5 bases). The V gene lost 0 bases and the J gene lost 5 bases, with 15 bases spanning the gap. CDR1 and CDR2 (germline): MNHEY, SVGEGT. This CDR3 region has 16 residues.

This chain connects TRBV28 to TRBJ2-7, with D possibly TRBD1 on 6 matching bases. Trimming removed 3 bases at V and 4 bases at J, with 13 bases between. The CDR3 loop spans 14 amino acids. In germline, CDR1 is MDHEN, CDR2 SYDVKM. The DNA of the CDR3 is TGTGCCAGCAGTTTCTATCAGGGGTTTTACGAGCAGTACTTC. It translates to CASSFYQGFYEQYF.

The gene calls are TRBV6-8 and TRBJ2-1; D possibly matches TRBD1 or TRBD2 (6 bases each). This CDR3 is built from 15 residues. Trimming cost V 5 bases and J 6 bases, with 17 bases left between them. Germline V CDR1 and CDR2: MNHGY, SAAAGT. CDR3 nucleotides: TGTGCCAGCAGTCCCCCACGAGGGGGGCGCAATGAGCAGTTCTTC. Translation gives CASSPPRGGRNEQFF.

Only a few counts were recorded for this clonotype. The rearrangement uses TRBV6-6 and TRBJ2-5, with D uncertain. Judging by the DNA end, TRBJ2-7 fits better; the J call may be wrong. Germline values: CDR1 MNHNY, CDR2 SVGAGI (reference sequence). This CDR3 is built from 11 residues. CDR3: CAISNGYEQYF. The CDR3, as DNA: TGTGCCATTTCAAACGGTTACGAGCAGTACTTC.